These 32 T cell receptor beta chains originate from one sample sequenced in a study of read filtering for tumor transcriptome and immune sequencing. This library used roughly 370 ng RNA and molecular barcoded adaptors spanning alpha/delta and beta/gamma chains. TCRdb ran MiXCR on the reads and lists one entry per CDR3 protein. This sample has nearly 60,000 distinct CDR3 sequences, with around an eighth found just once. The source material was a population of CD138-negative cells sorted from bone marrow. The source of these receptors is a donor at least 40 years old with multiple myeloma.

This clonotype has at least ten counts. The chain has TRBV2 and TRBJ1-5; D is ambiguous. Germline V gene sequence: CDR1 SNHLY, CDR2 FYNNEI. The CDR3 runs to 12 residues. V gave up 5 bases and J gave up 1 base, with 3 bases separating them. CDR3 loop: CASSTSNQPQHF. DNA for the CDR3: TGTGCCAGCAGTACGAGCAATCAGCCCCAGCATTTT.

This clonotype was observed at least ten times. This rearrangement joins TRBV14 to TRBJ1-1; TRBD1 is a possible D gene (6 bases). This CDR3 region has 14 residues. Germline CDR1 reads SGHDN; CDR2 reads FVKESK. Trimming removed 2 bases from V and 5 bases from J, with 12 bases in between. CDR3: CASSQSRGGTEAFF. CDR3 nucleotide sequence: TGTGCCAGCAGCCAAAGCAGGGGTGGGACTGAAGCTTTCTTT.

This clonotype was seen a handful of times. The CDR3 spells CASSPPDRGAHEQYF. The CDR3 nucleotides are TGTGCCAGCAGCCCCCCCGACAGGGGGGCCCATGAGCAGTACTTC. The chain has TRBV3-1 and TRBJ2-1, with 9 bases identical to TRBD1. The J call is doubtful: the DNA matches TRBJ2-7 better. From germline, CDR1 is LGHDT and CDR2 YNNKEL (reference sequence). This CDR3 spans 15 amino acids.

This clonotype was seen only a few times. For the CDR3, the DNA is TGTGCCAGCAGTGAAAGGCAGGGGGCGGATGAGCAGTTCTTC. It translates to CASSERQGADEQFF. V usage is TRBV2 and J usage is TRBJ2-1, with TRBD1 identical over 8 bases. The V segment lost 2 bases and the J segment 8 bases; nucleotides outside the gene matches: 5. The CDR3 totals 14 residues. Germline V gives CDR1 SNHLY, CDR2 FYNNEI.

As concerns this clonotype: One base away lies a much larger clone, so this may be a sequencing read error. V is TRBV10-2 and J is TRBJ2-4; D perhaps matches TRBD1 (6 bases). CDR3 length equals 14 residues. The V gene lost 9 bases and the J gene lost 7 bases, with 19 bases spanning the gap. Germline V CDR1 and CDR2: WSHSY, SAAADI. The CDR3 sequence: CARSLGTGWNIQYF. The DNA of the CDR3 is TGCGCCAGAAGTCTAGGCACAGGGTGGAACATTCAGTACTTC.

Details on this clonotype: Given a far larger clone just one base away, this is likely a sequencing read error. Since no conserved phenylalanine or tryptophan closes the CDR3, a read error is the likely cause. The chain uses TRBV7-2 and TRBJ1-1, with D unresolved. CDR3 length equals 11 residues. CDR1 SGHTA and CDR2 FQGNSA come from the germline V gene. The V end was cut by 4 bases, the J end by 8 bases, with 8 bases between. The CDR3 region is CASSSRPEAFS. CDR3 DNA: TGTGCCAGCAGCTCACGGCCCGAAGCTTTCTCT.

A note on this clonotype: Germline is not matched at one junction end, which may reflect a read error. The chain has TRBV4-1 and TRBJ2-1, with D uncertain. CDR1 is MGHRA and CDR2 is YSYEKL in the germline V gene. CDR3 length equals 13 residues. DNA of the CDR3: TGCGCCAGCAGCCAACTAAGGGCCAATGAGCAATTCTTC. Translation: CASSQLRANEQFF.

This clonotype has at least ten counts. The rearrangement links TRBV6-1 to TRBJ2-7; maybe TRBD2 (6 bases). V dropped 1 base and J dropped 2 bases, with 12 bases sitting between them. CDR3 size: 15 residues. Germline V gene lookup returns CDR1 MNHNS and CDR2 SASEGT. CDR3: CASSEGRGPAYEQYF. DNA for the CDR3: TGTGCCAGCAGTGAAGGGAGGGGACCTGCCTACGAGCAGTACTTC.

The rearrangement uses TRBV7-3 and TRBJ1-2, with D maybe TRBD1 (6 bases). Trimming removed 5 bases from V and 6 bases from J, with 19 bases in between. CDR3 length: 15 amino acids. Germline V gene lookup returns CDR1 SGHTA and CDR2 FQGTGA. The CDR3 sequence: CASSLFPGGDHGYTF. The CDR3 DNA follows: TGTGCCAGCAGCCTTTTCCCTGGGGGCGACCATGGCTACACCTTC. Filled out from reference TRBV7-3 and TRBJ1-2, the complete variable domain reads GAGVSQTPSNKVTEKGKYVELRCDPISGHTALYWYRQSLGQGPEFLIYFQGTGAADDSGLPNDRFFAVRPEGSVSTLKIQRTERGDSAVYLCASSLFPGGDHGYTFGSGTRLTVV.

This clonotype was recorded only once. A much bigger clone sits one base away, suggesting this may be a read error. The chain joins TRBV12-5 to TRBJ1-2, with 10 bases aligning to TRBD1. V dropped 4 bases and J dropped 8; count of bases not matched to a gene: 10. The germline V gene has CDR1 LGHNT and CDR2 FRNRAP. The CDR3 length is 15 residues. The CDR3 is CASGSGGDRGKGYTF. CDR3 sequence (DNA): TGTGCTAGTGGTTCGGGGGGGGACAGGGGTAAAGGCTACACCTTC.

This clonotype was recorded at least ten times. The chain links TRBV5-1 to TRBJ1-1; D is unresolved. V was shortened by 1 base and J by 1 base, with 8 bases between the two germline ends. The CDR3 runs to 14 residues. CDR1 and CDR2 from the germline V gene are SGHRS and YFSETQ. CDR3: CASSLLAGNTEAFF. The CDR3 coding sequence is TGCGCCAGCAGCTTGTTGGCGGGGAACACTGAAGCTTTCTTT.

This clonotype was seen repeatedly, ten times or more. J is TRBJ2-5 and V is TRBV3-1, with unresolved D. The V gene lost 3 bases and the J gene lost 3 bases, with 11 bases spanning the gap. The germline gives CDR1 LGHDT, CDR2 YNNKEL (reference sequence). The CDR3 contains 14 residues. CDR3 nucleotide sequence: TGTGCCAGCAGCCATGCTAGTTTGAAAGAGACCCAGTACTTC. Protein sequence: CASSHASLKETQYF.

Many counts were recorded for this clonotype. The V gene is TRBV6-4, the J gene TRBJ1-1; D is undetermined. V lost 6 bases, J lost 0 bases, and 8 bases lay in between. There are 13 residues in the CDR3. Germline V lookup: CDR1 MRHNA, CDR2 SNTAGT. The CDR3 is CASRRGMNTEAFF. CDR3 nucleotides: TGTGCCAGCAGGCGGGGTATGAACACTGAAGCTTTCTTT.

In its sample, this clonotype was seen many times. CDR3 sequence (DNA): TGTGCCAGCAGTAAACAGGGCGTGGGCACTGAAGCTTTCTTT. Translated: CASSKQGVGTEAFF. The rearrangement joins TRBV6-6 to TRBJ1-1; a possible D gene is TRBD1 (6 bases). Germline V gene data show CDR1 as MNHNY and CDR2 as SVGAGI (reference sequence). Trimming left V 5 bases short and J 4 bases short, with 14 bases between. This CDR3 is built from 14 residues.

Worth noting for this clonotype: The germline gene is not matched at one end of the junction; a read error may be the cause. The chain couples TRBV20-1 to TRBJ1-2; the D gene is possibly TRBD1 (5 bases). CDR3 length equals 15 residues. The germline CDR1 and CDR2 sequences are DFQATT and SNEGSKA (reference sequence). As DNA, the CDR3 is TGCAGTGCTAGAGCCAGAAATGACGGGGACTATGACTACACCTTC. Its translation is CSARARNDGDYDYTF.

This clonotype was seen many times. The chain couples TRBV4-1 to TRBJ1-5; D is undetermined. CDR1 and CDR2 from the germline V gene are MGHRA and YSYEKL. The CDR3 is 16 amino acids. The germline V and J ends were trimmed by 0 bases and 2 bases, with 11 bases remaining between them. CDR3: CASSQDYRQGNQPQHF. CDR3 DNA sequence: TGCGCCAGCAGCCAAGATTATCGTCAGGGCAATCAGCCCCAGCATTTT.

The CDR3: CASSQDSITNEKLFF. DNA of the CDR3: TGTGCCAGCAGCCAGGACTCGATAACTAATGAAAAACTGTTTTTT. V gene TRBV4-2 combines with J gene TRBJ1-4; D gene unclear. Between the trimmed V and J ends, which lost 3 bases and 1 base, there was a span of 9 bases. The CDR3 consists of 15 residues. In germline, CDR1 is LGHNA, CDR2 YNFKEQ.

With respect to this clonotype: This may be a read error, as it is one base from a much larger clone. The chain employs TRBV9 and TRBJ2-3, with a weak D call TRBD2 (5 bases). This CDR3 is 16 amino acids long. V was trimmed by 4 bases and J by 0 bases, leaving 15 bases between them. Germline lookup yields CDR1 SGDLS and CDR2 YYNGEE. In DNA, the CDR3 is TGTGCCAGCAGCCCCCGACTCGGGGTCAGCACAGATACGCAGTATTTT. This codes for CASSPRLGVSTDTQYF. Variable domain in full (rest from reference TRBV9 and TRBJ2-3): DSGVTQTPKHLITATGQRVTLRCSPRSGDLSVYWYQQSLDQGLQFLIQYYNGEERAKGNILERFSAQQFPDLHSELNLSSLELGDSALYFCASSPRLGVSTDTQYFGPGTRLTVL.

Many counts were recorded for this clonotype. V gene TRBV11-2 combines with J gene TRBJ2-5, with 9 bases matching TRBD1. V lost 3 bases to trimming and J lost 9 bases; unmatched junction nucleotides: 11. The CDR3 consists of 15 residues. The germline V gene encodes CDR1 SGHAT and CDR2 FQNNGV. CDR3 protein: CASSFGQGQGMAQYF. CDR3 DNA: TGTGCCAGCAGCTTCGGCCAGGGACAGGGAATGGCCCAGTACTTC.

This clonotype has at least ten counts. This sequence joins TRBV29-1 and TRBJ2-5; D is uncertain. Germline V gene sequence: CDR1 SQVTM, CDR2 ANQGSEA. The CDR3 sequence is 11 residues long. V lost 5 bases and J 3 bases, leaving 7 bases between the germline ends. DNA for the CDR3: TGCAGCGTTTACCGGGAAGAGACCCAGTACTTC. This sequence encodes CSVYREETQYF.

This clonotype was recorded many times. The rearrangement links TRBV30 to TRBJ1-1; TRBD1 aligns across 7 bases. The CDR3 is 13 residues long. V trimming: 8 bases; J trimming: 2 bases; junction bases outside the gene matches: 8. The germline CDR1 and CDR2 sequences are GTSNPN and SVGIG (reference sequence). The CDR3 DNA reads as TGTGCCCACTTAACAGGGGAAAACACTGAAGCTTTCTTT. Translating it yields CAHLTGENTEAFF.

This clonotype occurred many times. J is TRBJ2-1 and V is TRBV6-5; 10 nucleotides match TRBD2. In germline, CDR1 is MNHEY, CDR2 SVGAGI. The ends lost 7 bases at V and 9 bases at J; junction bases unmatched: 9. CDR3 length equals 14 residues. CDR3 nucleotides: TGTGCCAGCATCCCGAGCGGGGGGGCACTTGAGCAGTTCTTC. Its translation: CASIPSGGALEQFF.

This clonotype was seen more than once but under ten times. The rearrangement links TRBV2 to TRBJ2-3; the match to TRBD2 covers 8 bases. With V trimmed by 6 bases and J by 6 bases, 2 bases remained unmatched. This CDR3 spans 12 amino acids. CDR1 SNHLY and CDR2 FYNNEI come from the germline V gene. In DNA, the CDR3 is TGTGCCAGCAGACGGGGGGGGGATACGCAGTATTTT. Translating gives CASRRGGDTQYF.

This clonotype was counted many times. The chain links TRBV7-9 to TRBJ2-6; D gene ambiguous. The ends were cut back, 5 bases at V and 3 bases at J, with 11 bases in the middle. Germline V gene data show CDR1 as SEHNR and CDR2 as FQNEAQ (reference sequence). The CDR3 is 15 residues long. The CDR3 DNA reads TGTGCCAGCAGCCCGAGGCGGTTTGGGGCCAACGTCCTGACTTTC. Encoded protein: CASSPRRFGANVLTF. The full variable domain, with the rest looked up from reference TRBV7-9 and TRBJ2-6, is DTGVSQNPRHKITKRGQNVTFRCDPISEHNRLYWYRQTLGQGPEFLTYFQNEAQLEKSRLLSDRFSAERPKGSFSTLEIQRTEQGDSAMYLCASSPRRFGANVLTFGAGSRLTVL.

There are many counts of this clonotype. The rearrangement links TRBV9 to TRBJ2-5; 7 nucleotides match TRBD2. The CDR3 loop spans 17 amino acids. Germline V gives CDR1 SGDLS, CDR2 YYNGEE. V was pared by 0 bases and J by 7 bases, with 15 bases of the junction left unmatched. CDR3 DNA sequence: TGTGCCAGCAGCGTAGTTCCGGGCGGCCAGCGCGGGGGGACCCAGTACTTC. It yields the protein CASSVVPGGQRGGTQYF.

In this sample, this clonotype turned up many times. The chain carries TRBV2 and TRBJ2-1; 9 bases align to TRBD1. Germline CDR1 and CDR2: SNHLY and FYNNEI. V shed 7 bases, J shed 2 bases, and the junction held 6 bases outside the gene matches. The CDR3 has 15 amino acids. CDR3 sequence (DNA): TGTGCCAGCATTCGAGACAGGGGGGCCTACAATGAGCAGTTCTTC. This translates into CASIRDRGAYNEQFF.

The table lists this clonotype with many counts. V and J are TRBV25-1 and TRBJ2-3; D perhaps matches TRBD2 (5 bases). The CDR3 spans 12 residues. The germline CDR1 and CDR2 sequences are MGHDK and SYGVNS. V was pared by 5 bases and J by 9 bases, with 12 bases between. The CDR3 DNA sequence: TGTGCCAGCAGTCCTACCGCGGGCACGCAGTATTTT. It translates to CASSPTAGTQYF.

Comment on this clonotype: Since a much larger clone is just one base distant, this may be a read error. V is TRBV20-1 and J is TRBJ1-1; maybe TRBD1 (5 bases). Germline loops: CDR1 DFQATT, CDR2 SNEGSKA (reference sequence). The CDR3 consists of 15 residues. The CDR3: CRAPPWDRPNTEAFF. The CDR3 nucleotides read TGCAGAGCTCCCCCGTGGGACCGACCGAACACTGAAGCTTTCTTT.

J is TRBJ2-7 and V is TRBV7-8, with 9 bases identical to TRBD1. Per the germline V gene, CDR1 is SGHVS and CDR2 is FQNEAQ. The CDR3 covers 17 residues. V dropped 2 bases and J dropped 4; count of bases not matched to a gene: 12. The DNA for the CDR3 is TGTGCCAGCAGCTTAAGCAGGTTGGCGGGACAGGGTTACGAGCAGTACTTC. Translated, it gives CASSLSRLAGQGYEQYF. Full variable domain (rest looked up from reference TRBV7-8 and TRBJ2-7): GAGVSQSPRYKVAKRGQDVALRCDPISGHVSLFWYQQALGQGPEFLTYFQNEAQLDKSGLPSDRFFAERPEGSVSTLKIQRTQQEDSAVYLCASSLSRLAGQGYEQYFGPGTRLTVT.

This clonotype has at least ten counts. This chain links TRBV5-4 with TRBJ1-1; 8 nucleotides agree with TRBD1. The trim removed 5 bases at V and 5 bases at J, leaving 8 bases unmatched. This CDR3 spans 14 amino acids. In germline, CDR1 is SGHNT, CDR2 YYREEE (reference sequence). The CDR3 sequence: CASRAGQAATEAFF. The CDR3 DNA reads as TGTGCCAGCAGGGCGGGACAGGCCGCGACTGAAGCTTTCTTT.

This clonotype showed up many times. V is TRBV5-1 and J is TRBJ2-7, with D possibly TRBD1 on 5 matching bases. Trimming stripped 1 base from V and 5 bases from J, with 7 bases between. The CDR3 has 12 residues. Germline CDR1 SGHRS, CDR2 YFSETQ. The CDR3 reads CASSLLGDEQYF. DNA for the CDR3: TGCGCCAGCAGCTTGCTAGGGGACGAGCAGTACTTC.

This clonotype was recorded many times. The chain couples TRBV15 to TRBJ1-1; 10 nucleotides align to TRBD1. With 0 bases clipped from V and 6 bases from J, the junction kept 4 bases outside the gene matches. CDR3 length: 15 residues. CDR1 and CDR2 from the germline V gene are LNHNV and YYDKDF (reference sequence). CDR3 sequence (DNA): TGTGCCACCAGCAGAGAGGGACAGGGGAATTCTGAAGCTTTCTTT. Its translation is CATSREGQGNSEAFF.